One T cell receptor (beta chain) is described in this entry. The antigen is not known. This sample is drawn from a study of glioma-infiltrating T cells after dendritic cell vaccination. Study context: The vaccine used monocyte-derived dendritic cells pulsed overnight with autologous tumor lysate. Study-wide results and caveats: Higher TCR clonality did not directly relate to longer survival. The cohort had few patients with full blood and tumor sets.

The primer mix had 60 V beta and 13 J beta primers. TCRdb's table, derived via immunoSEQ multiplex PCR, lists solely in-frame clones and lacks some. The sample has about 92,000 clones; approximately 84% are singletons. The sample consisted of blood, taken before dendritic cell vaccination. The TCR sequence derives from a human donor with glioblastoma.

The CDR3 bases are TGCGCCAGCAGCCAAGACGGGTCGGGGGGCTCCTACAATGAGCAGTTCTTC. Protein sequence: CASSQDGSGGSYNEQFF. The chain combines TRBV4-1 with TRBJ2-1; 7 nucleotides align to TRBD2. The CDR3 loop spans 17 amino acids. Germline V CDR1 and CDR2: MGHRA, YSYEKL. The V segment lost 0 bases and the J segment 0 bases; nucleotides outside the gene matches: 5.